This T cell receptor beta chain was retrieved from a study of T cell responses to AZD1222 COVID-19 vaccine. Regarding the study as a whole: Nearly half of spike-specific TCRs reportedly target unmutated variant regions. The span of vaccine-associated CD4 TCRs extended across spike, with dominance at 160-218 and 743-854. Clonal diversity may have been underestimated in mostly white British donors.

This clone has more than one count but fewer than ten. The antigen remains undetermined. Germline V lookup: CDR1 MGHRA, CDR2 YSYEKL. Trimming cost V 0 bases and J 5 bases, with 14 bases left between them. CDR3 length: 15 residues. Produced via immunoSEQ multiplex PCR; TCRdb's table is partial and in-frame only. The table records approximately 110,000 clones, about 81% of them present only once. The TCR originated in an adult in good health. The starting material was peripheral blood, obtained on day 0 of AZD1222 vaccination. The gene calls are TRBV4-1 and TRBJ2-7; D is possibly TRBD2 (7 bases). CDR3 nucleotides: TGCGCCAGCAGCCAAGAAGGACGGGGGGCGGACGAGCAGTACTTC. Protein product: CASSQEGRGADEQYF.